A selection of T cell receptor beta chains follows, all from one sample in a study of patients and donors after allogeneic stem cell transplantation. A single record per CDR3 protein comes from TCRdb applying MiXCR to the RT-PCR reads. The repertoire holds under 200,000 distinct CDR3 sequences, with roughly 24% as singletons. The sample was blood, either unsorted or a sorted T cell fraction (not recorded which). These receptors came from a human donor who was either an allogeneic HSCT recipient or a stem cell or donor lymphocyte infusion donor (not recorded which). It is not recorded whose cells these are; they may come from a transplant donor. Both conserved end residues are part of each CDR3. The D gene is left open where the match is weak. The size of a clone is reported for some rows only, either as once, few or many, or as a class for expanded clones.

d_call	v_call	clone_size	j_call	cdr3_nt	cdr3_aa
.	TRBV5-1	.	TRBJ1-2	TGCGCCAGCAGCTTGGCGGACGGATCCTATGGCTACACCTTC	CASSLADGSYGYTF
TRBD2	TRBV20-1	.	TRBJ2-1	TGCAGTGCCCAGGGACTAGCGGGAGGAGGTGAGCAGTTCTTC	CSAQGLAGGGEQFF
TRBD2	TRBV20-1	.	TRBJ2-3	TGCAGTGCTAGTGATACTAGCGGGGCATATAATGAGGCAGATACGCAGTATTTT	CSASDTSGAYNEADTQYF
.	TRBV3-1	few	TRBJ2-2	TGTGCCAGCAACAGTGGCATTTCGAACACCGGGGAGCTGTTTTTT	CASNSGISNTGELFF
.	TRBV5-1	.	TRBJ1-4	TGCGCCAGCAGCTTGGACCTGGTCTTGAATGAAAAACTGTTTTTT	CASSLDLVLNEKLFF
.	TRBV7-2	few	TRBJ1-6	TGTGCCAGCACCAGGGACCTAGGGCATTCACCCCTCCACTTT	CASTRDLGHSPLHF
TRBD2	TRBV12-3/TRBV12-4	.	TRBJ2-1	TGTGCCAGCAGCCCTCCTAGCGGGAGCATGAATGAGCAGTTCTTC	CASSPPSGSMNEQFF
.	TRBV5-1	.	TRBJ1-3	TGCGCCAGCAGCTTGGAATCCCGGAGCTCTGGAAACACCATATATTTT	CASSLESRSSGNTIYF
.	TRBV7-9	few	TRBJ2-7	TGTGCCAGCAGCAGAAGGGACGGTGTTTCCGAGCAGTACTTC	CASSRRDGVSEQYF
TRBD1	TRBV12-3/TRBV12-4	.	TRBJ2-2	TGTGCCAGCAGGCAGGGGGCACCCGGGGAGCTGTTTTTT	CASRQGAPGELFF
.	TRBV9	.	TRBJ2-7	TGTGCCAGCACCCGTAGTTGGGACGGTGGTTCCTACGAGCAGTACTTC	CASTRSWDGGSYEQYF
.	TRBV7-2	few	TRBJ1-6	TGTGCCAGCAGCTTAGAGTCCCGGAGCTCCTATAATTCACCCCTCCACTTT	CASSLESRSSYNSPLHF
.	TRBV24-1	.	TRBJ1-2	TGTGCCACCAGTGATCCAGGCTATGGCTACACCTTC	CATSDPGYGYTF
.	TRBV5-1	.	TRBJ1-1	TGCGCCAGCGCTGCATACCAGGGCATGAACACTGAAGCTTTCTTT	CASAAYQGMNTEAFF
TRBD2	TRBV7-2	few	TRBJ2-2	TGTGCCAGCAGCTTAGGGGGACTAGTTTCAACCGGGGAGCTGTTTTTT	CASSLGGLVSTGELFF
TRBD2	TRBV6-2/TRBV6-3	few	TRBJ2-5	TGTGCCAGCAGTTCCGGGACTAGTGGAGAGACCCAGTACTTC	CASSSGTSGETQYF
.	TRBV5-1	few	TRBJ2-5	TGCGCCAGCAGCTTGGTGGACCAAGAGACCCAGTACTTC	CASSLVDQETQYF
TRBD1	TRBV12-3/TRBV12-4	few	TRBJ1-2	TGTGCCAGCATGGCAGGGGGTCTCGGTGGCTACACCTTC	CASMAGGLGGYTF
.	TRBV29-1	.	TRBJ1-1	TGCAGCGCCCTTCCGGGGGCAGTCAACACTGAAGCTTTCTTT	CSALPGAVNTEAFF
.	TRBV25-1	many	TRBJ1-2	TGTGCCACCGGATATAACTATGGCTACACCTTC	CATGYNYGYTF
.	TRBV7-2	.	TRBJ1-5	TGTGCCAGCAGCTTAGTCAAGGGACACCTTAATCAGCCCCAGCATTTT	CASSLVKGHLNQPQHF
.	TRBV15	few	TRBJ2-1	TGTGCCACCAGCAATTCCGGCGACAATGAGCAGTTCTTC	CATSNSGDNEQFF
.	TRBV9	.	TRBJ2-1	TGTGCCAGCAGCGTAGTAGGGGGTAGCAATGAGCAGTTCTTC	CASSVVGGSNEQFF
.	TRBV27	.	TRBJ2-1	TGTGCCAGCAGTTTTACTCAGGGAACCTACAATGAGCAGTTCTTC	CASSFTQGTYNEQFF
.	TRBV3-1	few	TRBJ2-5	TGTGCCAGCAGCCAAAAAGGTGTAGAGACCCAGTACTTC	CASSQKGVETQYF
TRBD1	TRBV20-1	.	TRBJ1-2	TGCAGTGCGCCGGGACAGAATAACTATGGCTACACCTTC	CSAPGQNNYGYTF
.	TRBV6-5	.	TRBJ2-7	TGTGCCAGCTCTGCGGGACCCCCGGGGCAGTACTTC	CASSAGPPGQYF
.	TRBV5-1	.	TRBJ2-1	TGCGCCAGCAGCCTAGATCGGAATGAGCAGTTCTTC	CASSLDRNEQFF
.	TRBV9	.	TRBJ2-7	TGTGCCAGCAGCCCAGATTCCCTATGCTACGAGCAGTACTTC	CASSPDSLCYEQYF
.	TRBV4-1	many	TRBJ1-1	TGCGCCAGCAGCCAAGCGTCGGGAATCATCGCTGAAGCTTTCTTT	CASSQASGIIAEAFF
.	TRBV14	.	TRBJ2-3	TGTGCCAGCAGCCAAGCAGATACGCAGTATTTT	CASSQADTQYF
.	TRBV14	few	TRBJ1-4	TGTGCCAGCAGCCAAACAGGGAGGAGAGGTGAAAAACTGTTTTTT	CASSQTGRRGEKLFF
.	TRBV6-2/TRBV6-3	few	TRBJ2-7	TGTGCCAGCAGCAAACCTGAGGTCTCCTACGAGCAGTACTTC	CASSKPEVSYEQYF
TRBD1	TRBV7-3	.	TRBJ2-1	TGTGCCAGCAGCTTACATTTTGGACAGGGGGCCGCTGAGCAGTTCTTC	CASSLHFGQGAAEQFF
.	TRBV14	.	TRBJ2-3	TGTGCCAGCAGCCAAGATGAGGGAACGCAGTATTTT	CASSQDEGTQYF
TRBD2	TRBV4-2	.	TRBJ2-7	TGTGCCAGCAGCTCAGCCTTTGGAGCGGGAGCCTACGAGCAGTACTTC	CASSSAFGAGAYEQYF
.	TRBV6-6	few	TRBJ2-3	TGTGCCAGCACCCCCGGAGTATTGGATACGCAGTATTTT	CASTPGVLDTQYF
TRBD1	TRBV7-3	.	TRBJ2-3	TGTGCCAGCTCGGGGACAGCGGCTAGCACAGATACGCAGTATTTT	CASSGTAASTDTQYF
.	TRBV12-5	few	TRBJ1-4	TGTGCTAGTGGTTTGGTACCTAGCGAAAAACTGTTTTTT	CASGLVPSEKLFF
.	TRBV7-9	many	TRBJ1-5	TGTGCCAGCAGCCGAGGAAACAATCAGCCCCAGCATTTT	CASSRGNNQPQHF
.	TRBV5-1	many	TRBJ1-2	TGCGCCAGCAGCAGTAACAGGGTCTTCTATGGCTACACCTTC	CASSSNRVFYGYTF